This TCR beta chain appears in the sequencing data of a study of technical replicates of blood from a handful of donors. Germline loops: CDR1 MNHNS, CDR2 SASEGT. The V gene lost 1 base and the J gene lost 0 bases, with 10 bases spanning the gap. The length of the CDR3 is 16 residues. TCRdb keeps only in-frame clones here, not all; method: immunoSEQ multiplex PCR. In the table there are about 100,000 clones, around 95% of which are singletons. This clonotype originated in a human donor in good health. Sequenced input: T cells isolated from PBMCs. The chain joins TRBV6-1 to TRBJ2-1, with a tentative D call TRBD1 (5 bases). The CDR3 here is CASSEDDRSSYNEQFF. The CDR3 DNA is TGTGCCAGCAGTGAAGATGACAGAAGCTCCTACAATGAGCAGTTCTTC.